This T cell receptor (beta chain) stems from a study of cytomegalovirus exposure and HLA in healthy donors. Overall study context: There were 88 million or so unique TCRs (from HLA-typed donors) in an early data release.

Details on this clone: Its antigen is not known.

In the PCR, 60 Vbeta and 13 Jbeta primers were used. Profiled with immunoSEQ multiplex PCR; TCRdb holds only in-frame clones, not every one. The sample has hundreds of thousands of clones, 60% to 80% seen once. Germline V lookup: CDR1 SGDLS, CDR2 YYNGEE. V dropped 4 bases and J dropped 2 bases, with 19 bases sitting between them. This CDR3 has 18 residues. The study's findings and limits: Reports state that TCR beta sequences accurately predicted most subjects' HLA-A and HLA-B alleles. A later analysis linked a missense variant in DCLRE1C to the trimming of TCR beta V and J genes. Researchers counted around 180 TCR beta chains as cytomegalovirus-associated.

The sample comprised PBMCs. This receptor was obtained from a male donor in good health and CMV-seronegative. The chain uses TRBV9 and TRBJ1-6; possibly TRBD1 for D (5 bases). CDR3 nucleotide sequence: TGTGCCAGCAGCCCCCCGTTCCAGGGTACGGCCTATAATTCACCCCTCCACTTT. Protein sequence: CASSPPFQGTAYNSPLHF.